Listed below are T cell receptor beta chains from one sample, sequenced in a study of T-cell reconstitution after alpha-beta-depleted transplantation in children. TCRdb reanalysed the PCR reads using MiXCR and keeps one entry per CDR3 protein. The sample holds hundreds of thousands of distinct CDR3 sequences, roughly 17% seen once. The sample here was PBMCs from the stem cell graft donor, taken from the stem cell graft. The source of these receptors is a human donor who donated a stem cell graft to a child with acute myeloid leukemia. The CDR3 runs from the conserved cysteine through the conserved F or W. The order of the fields is CDR3 length, D gene, V gene, J gene, clone size, CDR3 protein, CDR3 DNA. The D gene is left open where the match is weak. Rows may omit the clone size; those that give it use once, few, many or a size class.

>12|NA|TRBV12-3/TRBV12-4|TRBJ2-7|many
CASSLEKYEQYF
TGTGCCAGCAGTTTGGAGAAGTACGAGCAGTACTTC
>11|NA|TRBV20-1|TRBJ2-2|many
CSAYGSGELFF
TGCAGTGCTTATGGGAGCGGGGAGCTGTTTTTT
>15|TRBD2|TRBV7-2|TRBJ2-1|many
CASSSSGGAAYEQFF
TGTGCCAGCAGCTCTAGCGGGGGGGCCGCTTATGAGCAGTTCTTC
>14|NA|TRBV5-1|TRBJ1-2|many
CASSLLTNRYGYTF
TGCGCCAGCAGCTTGCTGACAAACCGGTATGGCTACACCTTC
>15|NA|TRBV6-5|TRBJ1-1|many
CASSYSLPPGPEAFF
TGTGCCAGCAGTTACTCGCTCCCCCCAGGCCCTGAAGCTTTCTTT
>16|TRBD1|TRBV24-1|TRBJ2-2|NA
CATSDPRDRNTGELFF
TGTGCCACCAGTGATCCTCGGGACAGGAACACCGGGGAGCTGTTTTTT
>15|NA|TRBV28|TRBJ2-2|few
CASSFTGANTGELFF
TGTGCCAGCAGTTTTACGGGGGCGAACACCGGGGAGCTGTTTTTT
>11|NA|TRBV12-3/TRBV12-4|TRBJ2-5|many
CASILGGTQYF
TGTGCCAGCATCTTGGGGGGTACCCAGTACTTC
>16|NA|TRBV20-1|TRBJ1-1|many
CSASQVWGRTNTEAFF
TGCAGTGCTAGTCAGGTTTGGGGCAGGACGAACACTGAAGCTTTCTTT
>17|TRBD1|TRBV6-5|TRBJ2-1|many
CASSYGHRGKLDNEQFF
TGTGCCAGCAGTTACGGGCACAGGGGGAAGCTGGACAATGAGCAGTTCTTC
>15|TRBD1|TRBV6-1|TRBJ1-5|once
CASSPTRGGNQPQHF
TGTGCCAGCAGTCCGACCAGGGGGGGCAATCAGCCCCAGCATTTT
>16|NA|TRBV11-2|TRBJ1-3|few
CASSLGKGASGNTIYF
TGTGCCAGCAGCTTAGGGAAGGGCGCCTCTGGAAACACCATATATTTT
>14|NA|TRBV7-2|TRBJ1-1|many
CASPPEEWGTEAFF
TGTGCCAGTCCACCCGAGGAATGGGGGACTGAAGCTTTCTTT
>14|TRBD2|TRBV11-2|TRBJ2-1|NA
CASSLDPGGSEQFF
TGTGCCAGCAGCTTAGACCCCGGGGGGAGTGAGCAGTTCTTC